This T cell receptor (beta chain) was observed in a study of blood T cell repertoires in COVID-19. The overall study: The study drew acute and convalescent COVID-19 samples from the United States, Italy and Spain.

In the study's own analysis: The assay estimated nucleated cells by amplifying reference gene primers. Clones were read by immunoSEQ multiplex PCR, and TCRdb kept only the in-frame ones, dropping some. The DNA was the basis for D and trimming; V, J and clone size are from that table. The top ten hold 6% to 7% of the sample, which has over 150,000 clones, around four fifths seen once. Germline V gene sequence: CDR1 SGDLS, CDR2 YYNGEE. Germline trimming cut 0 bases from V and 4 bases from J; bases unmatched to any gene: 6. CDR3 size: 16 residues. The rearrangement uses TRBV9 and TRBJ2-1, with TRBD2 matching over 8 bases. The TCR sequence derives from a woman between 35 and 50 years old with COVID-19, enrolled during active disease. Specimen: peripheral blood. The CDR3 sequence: CASSVGASGLYNEQFF. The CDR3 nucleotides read TGTGCCAGCAGCGTAGGGGCTAGCGGGTTATACAATGAGCAGTTCTTC. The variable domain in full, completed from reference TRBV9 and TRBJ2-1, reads DSGVTQTPKHLITATGQRVTLRCSPRSGDLSVYWYQQSLDQGLQFLIQYYNGEERAKGNILERFSAQQFPDLHSELNLSSLELGDSALYFCASSVGASGLYNEQFFGPGTRLTVL.